A single sample is the source of the 30 T cell receptor beta chains below, sequenced in a study of blood T cells in healthy people across ages. Together with a sample-barcoded 5' primer, a J-beta primer mix was included in a second PCR lasting roughly 6 to 12 cycles. Each CDR3 protein is one row after TCRdb ran MiXCR on the 5' RACE reads. Of about 780,000 distinct CDR3 sequences listed, about 47% are singletons. Material for sequencing was blood. The receptors here all came from a man at least 80 years old in good health.

The chain links TRBV7-2 to TRBJ1-2; perhaps TRBD1 as D (5 bases). Trimming pared 5 bases from V and 4 bases from J, leaving 17 bases between. Germline CDR1 reads SGHTA; CDR2 reads FQGNSA. This CDR3 is built from 15 residues. For the CDR3, the DNA is TGTGCCAGCAGCCCACGGGGGGACTTTGGCTATGGCTACACCTTC. Translating it yields CASSPRGDFGYGYTF. The full variable domain, rest sourced from reference TRBV7-2 and TRBJ1-2, is GAGVSQSPSNKVTEKGKDVELRCDPISGHTALYWYRQSLGQGLEFLIYFQGNSAPDKSGLPSDRFSAERTGGSVSTLTIQRTQQEDSAVYLCASSPRGDFGYGYTFGSGTRLTVV.

The chain is built from TRBV28 and TRBJ1-5; D is unresolved. The germline V and J ends were trimmed by 7 bases and 4 bases, with 17 bases remaining between them. CDR1 is MDHEN, CDR2 SYDVKM, per germline. This CDR3 region has 15 residues. The DNA for the CDR3 is TGTGCCAGCATCTCCGGAGCAGTCCTAAATCAGCCCCAGCATTTT. This encodes CASISGAVLNQPQHF.

This sequence joins TRBV7-2 and TRBJ2-2, with D perhaps matching TRBD1 or TRBD2 (5 bases each). V lost 7 bases, J lost 1 base, and 16 bases lay in between. This CDR3 region has 16 residues. Germline V gene data show CDR1 as SGHTA and CDR2 as FQGNSA. The CDR3 loop is CASITGKGKNTGELFF. The CDR3 region has the DNA TGTGCCAGCATCACGGGGAAGGGGAAGAACACCGGGGAGCTGTTTTTT.

The chain carries TRBV10-2 and TRBJ1-2; tentatively, D is TRBD1 (5 bases). The V end lost 1 base, the J end lost 7 bases, and 16 bases lay between the germline ends. Germline-derived CDR1 and CDR2 are WSHSY and SAAADI. The CDR3 has 15 residues. This chain's CDR3 is CASSEWGRGARGYTF. The CDR3 DNA reads TGCGCCAGCAGTGAGTGGGGACGGGGAGCGCGTGGCTACACCTTC.

This clonotype was seen once. This chain connects TRBV10-3 to TRBJ1-5, with D possibly matching TRBD1 (6 bases). V lost 6 bases, J lost 5 bases, and 11 bases lay in between. The V gene's germline CDR1 is ENHRY and CDR2 SYGVKD. The CDR3 has 13 residues. This CDR3 is CAIRGGGDQPQHF. The CDR3 DNA is TGTGCCATCAGAGGGGGTGGCGATCAGCCCCAGCATTTT.

CDR3 protein: CASSQDRGGEQETQYF. The DNA for the CDR3 is TGTGCCAGCAGCCAAGATCGGGGGGGAGAACAAGAGACCCAGTACTTC. The chain joins TRBV4-2 to TRBJ2-5; 8 bases fit TRBD2. The CDR3 has 16 amino acids. The V gene end was trimmed by 0 bases and the J gene end by 2 bases; junction bases not matched to a gene: 5. The germline CDR1 and CDR2 sequences are LGHNA and YNFKEQ.

V gene TRBV28 combines with J gene TRBJ2-1; D ambiguous. Germline V gene data show CDR1 as MDHEN and CDR2 as SYDVKM. The V and J ends lost 6 bases and 9 bases respectively, with 15 bases between them. There are 13 residues in the CDR3. CDR3 protein: CASRPTIGGEQFF. CDR3 coding DNA: TGTGCCAGCAGACCCACGATCGGCGGTGAGCAGTTCTTC.

In this sample, this clonotype turned up a few times. The CDR3 here is CASSPGLAYSYNEQFF. The DNA of the CDR3 is TGTGCCAGCAGCCCGGGTCTAGCGTACTCCTACAATGAGCAGTTCTTC. V usage is TRBV27 and J usage is TRBJ2-1; tentatively, D is TRBD2 (6 bases). The CDR3 contains 16 residues. The V and J ends lost 6 bases and 0 bases respectively, with 15 bases between them. Germline V gene lookup returns CDR1 MNHEY and CDR2 SMNVEV (reference sequence).

V and J are TRBV29-1 and TRBJ2-7; D is possibly TRBD2 (5 bases). Germline CDR1 reads SQVTM; CDR2 reads ANQGSEA. The CDR3 is 12 amino acids. V lost 7 bases, J lost 5 bases, and 15 bases lay in between. CDR3 sequence: CSADVAGHEQYF. The CDR3 DNA is TGCAGCGCTGACGTGGCGGGCCACGAGCAGTACTTC.

The chain is built from TRBV29-1 and TRBJ2-1; TRBD2 aligns across 8 bases. In germline, CDR1 is SQVTM, CDR2 ANQGSEA. With 0 bases clipped from V and 9 bases from J, the junction kept 10 bases outside the gene matches. The CDR3 extends over 15 amino acids. This CDR3 is CSVEDRSGSLGEQFF. CDR3 nucleotides: TGCAGCGTTGAAGATAGAAGCGGGAGCCTAGGTGAGCAGTTCTTC.

Note on this clonotype: A read error may produce the germline difference seen at one junction end. The rearrangement links TRBV20-1 to TRBJ2-7; tentative D call: TRBD1 (6 bases). CDR3 length: 12 residues. Germline V gene sequence: CDR1 DFQATT, CDR2 SNEGSKA (reference sequence). CDR3: CSASGTSYERYF. CDR3 nucleotide sequence: TGCAGTGCTTCCGGGACATCCTACGAGCGGTACTTC.

This chain uses TRBV3-1 with TRBJ2-5; 9 bases agree with TRBD2. The CDR3 runs to 16 residues. J was trimmed by 4 bases and V by 1 base; bases with no gene match: 7. Germline CDR1 is LGHDT and CDR2 is YNNKEL (reference sequence). The CDR3 here is CASSQAVAGAVETQYF. For the CDR3, the DNA is TGTGCCAGCAGCCAAGCGGTAGCGGGAGCTGTAGAGACCCAGTACTTC.

The chain employs TRBV4-2 and TRBJ1-1, with unresolved D. CDR3 length: 13 amino acids. V lost 1 base and J lost 5, with 8 bases in between. Germline CDR1 and CDR2: LGHNA and YNFKEQ. CDR3 loop: CASSQAVNTEAFF. The CDR3 nucleotides read TGTGCCAGCAGCCAAGCGGTAAATACTGAAGCTTTCTTT.

V usage is TRBV7-6 and J usage is TRBJ2-3; 7 positions match TRBD2. V dropped 3 bases and J dropped 0; count of bases not matched to a gene: 3. Germline CDR1 SGHVS, CDR2 FNYEAQ. This CDR3 spans 15 amino acids. In DNA, the CDR3 is TGTGCCAGCAGCTTCTCGGGACTAAGCACAGATACGCAGTATTTT. Its protein product is CASSFSGLSTDTQYF.

The chain couples TRBV6-1 to TRBJ2-1, with TRBD2 identical over 11 bases. Germline CDR1 and CDR2: MNHNS and SASEGT. J gave up 7 bases and V 0 bases, and 2 bases lay outside the gene matches. The CDR3 is 15 amino acids. The CDR3 coding sequence is TGTGCCAGCAGTGAAGCGACTAGCGGGATTAATGAGCAGTTCTTC. Translating it yields CASSEATSGINEQFF.

The rearrangement joins TRBV10-3 to TRBJ2-1; 7 nucleotides match TRBD1. J gave up 4 bases and V 6 bases, and 6 bases lay outside the gene matches. CDR3 length: 14 residues. CDR1 is ENHRY, CDR2 SYGVKD, per germline. CDR3 in amino acids: CAISYEGQYNEQFF. DNA for the CDR3: TGTGCCATCAGCTATGAGGGACAGTACAATGAGCAGTTCTTC.

The J gene is TRBJ2-6, the V gene TRBV29-1; D might be TRBD2 (5 bases). The V gene's germline CDR1 is SQVTM and CDR2 ANQGSEA. The CDR3 sequence is 13 residues long. The V end lost 8 bases, the J end lost 0 bases, and 8 bases lay between the germline ends. CDR3 in amino acids: CSIGSSGANVLTF. The CDR3 nucleotides are TGCAGCATAGGGAGCTCTGGGGCCAACGTCCTGACTTTC.

The chain uses TRBV28 and TRBJ2-3; D ambiguous. V dropped 3 bases and J dropped 1 base, with 14 bases sitting between them. The germline V gene has CDR1 MDHEN and CDR2 SYDVKM. CDR3 size: 16 residues. In nucleotides, the CDR3 is TGTGCCAGCAGTTTCATCCAGGCAGGCGGCACAGATACGCAGTATTTT. Translated, it gives CASSFIQAGGTDTQYF.

This clonotype was observed a single time. The genes are TRBV24-1 and TRBJ2-3; 7 bases are shared with TRBD2. The V segment lost 4 bases and the J segment 0 bases; nucleotides outside the gene matches: 12. Germline V CDR1 and CDR2: KGHDR, SFDVKD. This CDR3 contains 18 residues. Here the CDR3 DNA reads TGTGCCACCAGTGACCGTGGACTAGGGCGTCCTAGCACAGATACGCAGTATTTT. Translated, it gives CATSDRGLGRPSTDTQYF.

The chain recombines TRBV20-1 with TRBJ2-2, with D unclear. V was cut by 6 bases and J by 1 base, with 9 bases left in between. Germline CDR1 DFQATT, CDR2 SNEGSKA (reference sequence). CDR3 size: 13 residues. Here the CDR3 reads CSAPLLNTGELFF. The CDR3 region has the DNA TGCAGTGCCCCTTTACTGAACACCGGGGAGCTGTTTTTT.

This clonotype was counted at least ten times. The chain carries TRBV20-1 and TRBJ2-3, with 10 bases fitting TRBD1. The CDR3 covers 15 residues. Trimming removed 3 bases from V and 6 bases from J; junction bases left unmatched: 9. Germline CDR1 reads DFQATT; CDR2 reads SNEGSKA (reference sequence). The DNA of the CDR3 is TGCAGTGCTAGCCCGGGACAGGGGAGGGCTGATACGCAGTATTTT. It translates to CSASPGQGRADTQYF.

This clonotype was recorded a few times. The chain has TRBV2 and TRBJ1-4; TRBD1 matches 10 bases. Unmatched junction bases numbered 3, after V lost 6 bases and J lost 8 bases. This CDR3 spans 13 amino acids. Germline values: CDR1 SNHLY, CDR2 FYNNEI. The chain's CDR3 is CASRGQGGEKLFF. Here the CDR3 DNA reads TGTGCCAGCAGAGGACAGGGGGGAGAAAAACTGTTTTTT.

In this sample, this clonotype turned up a few times. The CDR3: CASSLPGLITYEQYF. DNA of the CDR3: TGTGCCAGCAGCTTACCGGGACTCATTACCTACGAGCAGTACTTC. The chain employs TRBV7-8 and TRBJ2-7, with D tentatively TRBD2 (6 bases). The CDR3 loop spans 15 amino acids. Germline CDR1 reads SGHVS; CDR2 reads FQNEAQ. V lost 2 bases, J lost 2 bases, and 13 bases lay in between.

The table lists this clonotype with a few counts. This chain uses TRBV28 with TRBJ2-5; 12 bases are shared with TRBD1. Gene TRBJ2-1 matches the end of the DNA better, so the J call may be wrong. This CDR3 region has 16 residues. CDR1 and CDR2 (germline): MDHEN, SYDVKM. The CDR3 DNA follows: TGTGCCAGCAGCAACGGCGGGACAGGGGGCGAAGAGACCCAGTTCTTC. It specifies CASSNGGTGGEETQFF.

J is TRBJ1-2 and V is TRBV20-1; no definite D call. Between the trimmed V and J ends, which lost 0 bases and 8 bases, there was a span of 19 bases. The CDR3 has 15 residues. The V gene's germline CDR1 is DFQATT and CDR2 SNEGSKA (reference sequence). CDR3 DNA: TGCAGTGCTAGAGAATCAGTGATGGAGACTCAAGGCTACACCTTC. This gives the protein CSARESVMETQGYTF.

CDR3 loop: CSYQGPNTEAFF. CDR3 in DNA: TGCAGCTATCAGGGCCCAAACACTGAAGCTTTCTTT. This rearrangement joins TRBV29-1 to TRBJ1-1; TRBD1 is a possible D gene (5 bases). The CDR3 spans 12 residues. The V end lost 8 bases, the J end lost 2 bases, and 12 bases lay between the germline ends. Germline assignment: CDR1 SQVTM and CDR2 ANQGSEA.

There are a few counts of this clonotype. The V gene is TRBV14, the J gene TRBJ1-2, with 7 positions matching TRBD1. Germline trimming cut 6 bases from V and 0 bases from J; bases unmatched to any gene: 4. Looked up from germline, CDR1 is SGHDN and CDR2 is FVKESK. The CDR3 sequence is 14 residues long. The CDR3 sequence is CASSGDSPNYGYTF. As DNA, the CDR3 is TGTGCCAGCAGTGGGGACAGTCCTAACTATGGCTACACCTTC.

There are a few counts of this clonotype. The chain is built from TRBV12-3 or TRBV12-4 and TRBJ2-1; TRBD1 aligns across 9 bases. The CDR3 extends over 13 amino acids. Germline trimming cut 2 bases from V and 9 bases from J; bases unmatched to any gene: 2. In DNA, the CDR3 is TGTGCCAGCAGTTTAAACAGGGGGCCTGAGCAGTTCTTC. The encoded protein is CASSLNRGPEQFF.

The chain links TRBV11-2 to TRBJ2-3; either TRBD1 or TRBD2 may fit D (5 bases each). The CDR3 is 14 residues long. V was clipped by 5 bases and J by 2 bases, with 11 bases between them. Germline CDR1 is SGHAT and CDR2 is FQNNGV. The CDR3 DNA reads TGTGCCAGCAGCCCCGGGGCCACCACAGATACGCAGTATTTT. It specifies CASSPGATTDTQYF.

On this clonotype: A much larger clonotype is one base distant, so this may be a read error. The chain combines TRBV7-2 with TRBJ2-3, with a possible D match to TRBD2 (5 bases). The germline gives CDR1 SGHTA, CDR2 FQGNSA. The germline V and J ends were trimmed by 1 base and 2 bases, with 16 bases remaining between them. The CDR3 consists of 17 residues. CDR3 loop: CASSLVLLLAHTDTQYF. DNA for the CDR3: TGTGCCAGCAGCTTAGTTCTCCTCCTAGCCCACACAGATACGCAGTATTTT.